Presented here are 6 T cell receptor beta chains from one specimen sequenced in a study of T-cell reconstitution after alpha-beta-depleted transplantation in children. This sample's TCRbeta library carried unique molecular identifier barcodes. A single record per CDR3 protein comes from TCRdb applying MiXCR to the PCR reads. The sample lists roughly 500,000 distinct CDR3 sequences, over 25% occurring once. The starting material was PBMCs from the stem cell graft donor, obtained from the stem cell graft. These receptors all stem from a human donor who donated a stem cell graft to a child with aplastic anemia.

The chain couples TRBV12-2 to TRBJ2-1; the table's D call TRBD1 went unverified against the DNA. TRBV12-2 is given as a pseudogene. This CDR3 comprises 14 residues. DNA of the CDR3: TGTGCAAGTCGTCCCCCCTGGTGGGACAATGAGCAGTTCTTC. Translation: CASRPPWWDNEQFF.

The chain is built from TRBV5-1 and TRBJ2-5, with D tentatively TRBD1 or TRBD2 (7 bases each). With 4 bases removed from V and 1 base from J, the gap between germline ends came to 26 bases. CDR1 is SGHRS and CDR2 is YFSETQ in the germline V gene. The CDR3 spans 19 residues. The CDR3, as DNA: TGCGCCAGCAGCCCGGAGGGGGCGGGAGTGAGACAGTTCCAAGAGACCCAGTACTTC. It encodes CASSPEGAGVRQFQETQYF.

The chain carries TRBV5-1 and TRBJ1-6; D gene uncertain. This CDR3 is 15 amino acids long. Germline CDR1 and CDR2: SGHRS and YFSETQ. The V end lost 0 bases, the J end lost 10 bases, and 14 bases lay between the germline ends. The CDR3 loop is CASSLDQTRWSPLHF. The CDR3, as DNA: TGCGCCAGCAGCTTGGATCAGACCAGATGGTCACCCCTCCACTTT.

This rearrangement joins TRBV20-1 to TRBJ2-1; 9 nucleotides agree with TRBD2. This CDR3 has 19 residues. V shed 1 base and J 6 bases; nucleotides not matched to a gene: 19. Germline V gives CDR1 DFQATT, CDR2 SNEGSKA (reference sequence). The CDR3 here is CSARGLFGSGREGRNEQFF. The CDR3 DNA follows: TGCAGTGCTAGAGGCCTGTTTGGGTCCGGGCGGGAGGGCCGCAATGAGCAGTTCTTC.

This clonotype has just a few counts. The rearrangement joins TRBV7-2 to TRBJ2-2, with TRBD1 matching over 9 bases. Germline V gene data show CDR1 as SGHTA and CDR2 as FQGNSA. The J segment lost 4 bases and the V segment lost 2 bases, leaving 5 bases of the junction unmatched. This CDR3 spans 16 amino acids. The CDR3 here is CASSLRTGASTGELFF. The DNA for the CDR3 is TGTGCCAGCAGCTTACGGACAGGGGCGAGCACCGGGGAGCTGTTTTTT.

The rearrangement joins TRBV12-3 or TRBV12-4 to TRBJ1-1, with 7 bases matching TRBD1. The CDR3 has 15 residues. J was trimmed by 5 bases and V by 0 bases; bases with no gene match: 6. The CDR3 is CASSLATGASTEAFF. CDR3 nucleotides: TGTGCCAGCAGTTTAGCTACAGGGGCGAGTACTGAAGCTTTCTTT.